The next 26 T cell receptor beta chains were all read from a single sample in a study of blood T cell repertoires in COVID-19. Generated by immunoSEQ multiplex PCR, the TCRdb table keeps only in-frame clones and is missing some. Of 150,000 to 200,000 clones in the sample, around 93% were seen once. The source material was peripheral blood. These TCRs come from a woman aged 45-59 years with acute or convalescent COVID-19.

The rearrangement links TRBV4-2 to TRBJ1-5; D is uncertain. There are 15 residues in the CDR3. V lost 0 bases to trimming and J lost 1 base, with 7 bases between them. Germline V gene lookup returns CDR1 LGHNA and CDR2 YNFKEQ. The CDR3 region is CASSQDAGSNQPQHF. The DNA for the CDR3 is TGTGCCAGCAGCCAAGATGCAGGAAGCAATCAGCCCCAGCATTTT.

The chain uses TRBV10-3 and TRBJ2-3; TRBD2 agrees at 9 bases. Trimming at V came to 2 bases and at J to 4 bases, leaving 10 bases not matched to a gene. The length of the CDR3 is 17 residues. Germline V CDR1 and CDR2: ENHRY, SYGVKD. CDR3 sequence reads: CAISEPLAGRSPDTQYF. The CDR3 DNA reads TGTGCCATCAGTGAGCCCCTAGCGGGAAGATCCCCAGATACGCAGTATTTT.

The chain's CDR3 is CASSVGTGIPEKLFF. For the CDR3, the DNA is TGTGCCAGTAGTGTCGGGACAGGGATACCTGAAAAACTGTTTTTT. J is TRBJ1-4 and V is TRBV19; 9 bases align to TRBD1. This CDR3 is built from 15 residues. Germline assignment: CDR1 LNHDA and CDR2 SQIVND (reference sequence). V shed 5 bases, J shed 7 bases, and the junction held 8 bases outside the gene matches.

The chain recombines TRBV4-1 with TRBJ2-7, with D possibly being TRBD2 (5 bases). Trimming removed 3 bases from V and 0 bases from J, with 15 bases in between. The CDR3 extends over 16 amino acids. CDR1 MGHRA and CDR2 YSYEKL come from the germline V gene. The CDR3 region is CASSQNEGASSYEQYF. As DNA, the CDR3 is TGCGCCAGCAGCCAGAATGAGGGAGCGAGCTCCTACGAGCAGTACTTC.

The chain links TRBV28 to TRBJ2-7, with a weak D call TRBD1 (5 bases). V lost 5 bases to trimming and J lost 1 base, with 18 bases between them. The CDR3 length is 16 residues. In germline, CDR1 is MDHEN, CDR2 SYDVKM. CDR3 sequence (DNA): TGTGCCAGCAGTACCCTAACAGGAAAGGCATCCTACGAGCAGTACTTC. Translated, it gives CASSTLTGKASYEQYF.

In this sample, this clone turned up once. The genes are TRBV19 and TRBJ1-1; D uncertain. Trimming took off 6 bases at V and 4 bases at J, with 6 bases between the two ends. Germline V gene data show CDR1 as LNHDA and CDR2 as SQIVND (reference sequence). CDR3 size: 11 residues. The CDR3 DNA sequence: TGTGCCAGTAGGTTTAGCACTGAAGCTTTCTTT. It translates to CASRFSTEAFF.

The chain recombines TRBV10-3 with TRBJ1-1; D is unclear. The length of the CDR3 is 14 residues. Germline CDR1 is ENHRY and CDR2 is SYGVKD. Deletions cut 3 bases from V and 4 bases from J, with 12 bases between. The CDR3 DNA follows: TGTGCCATCAGTGATCGCGGGGTTGGCACTGAAGCTTTCTTT. As protein: CAISDRGVGTEAFF.

This clone was counted a single time. The chain has TRBV7-9 and TRBJ1-2; 8 bases are a match to TRBD1. The CDR3 has 14 residues. Looked up from germline, CDR1 is SEHNR and CDR2 is FQNEAQ (reference sequence). Germline trimming cut 1 base from V and 5 bases from J; bases unmatched to any gene: 3. The CDR3, as DNA: TGTGCCAGCAGCTTAGAGGACAGGGATTATGGCTACACCTTC. This codes for CASSLEDRDYGYTF.

The V and J genes are TRBV6-5 and TRBJ1-4; the D gene is possibly TRBD1 (5 bases). Looked up from germline, CDR1 is MNHEY and CDR2 is SVGAGI. The CDR3 covers 16 residues. Trimming cost V 0 bases and J 7 bases, with 15 bases left between them. Here the CDR3 reads CASSYSPTAMGEKLFF. The CDR3 DNA is TGTGCCAGCAGTTACTCCCCGACAGCGATGGGTGAAAAACTGTTTTTT.

The count of this clone is one. The chain employs TRBV4-1 and TRBJ2-7; 7 nucleotides match TRBD1. Per the germline V gene, CDR1 is MGHRA and CDR2 is YSYEKL. The V and J ends lost 4 bases and 2 bases, in that order; junction bases with no gene match: 5. CDR3 length: 14 residues. CDR3 coding DNA: TGCGCCAGCAGCCCTCAAACAGGGGCCTACGAGCAGTACTTC. This sequence encodes CASSPQTGAYEQYF.

The chain uses TRBV12-3 or TRBV12-4 and TRBJ1-1, with a tentative D call TRBD1 (5 bases). The V gene lost 8 bases and the J gene lost 5 bases, with 9 bases spanning the gap. This CDR3 contains 11 residues. The CDR3 loop is CASLGGTEAFF. CDR3 coding DNA: TGTGCCAGCTTGGGGGGGACTGAAGCTTTCTTT.

The chain joins TRBV3-1 (or the pseudogene TRBV3-2) to TRBJ2-3, with 7 bases matching TRBD2. There are 14 residues in the CDR3. The germline gives CDR1 LGHDT, CDR2 YNNKEL (reference sequence). The ends lost 1 base at V and 4 bases at J; junction bases unmatched: 2. CDR3 loop: CASSQGLAPDTQYF. CDR3 bases: TGTGCCAGCAGCCAAGGACTAGCCCCAGATACGCAGTATTTT.

The CDR3 DNA is TGTGCCAGCAGCTTAAGCCTTCGGGACTACGAGCAGTACTTC. Translated: CASSLSLRDYEQYF. The chain is built from TRBV7-9 and TRBJ2-7; D might be TRBD2 (5 bases). V was cut by 2 bases and J by 3 bases, with 11 bases left in between. Germline V gene data show CDR1 as SEHNR and CDR2 as FQNEAQ (reference sequence). This CDR3 comprises 14 residues.

The rearrangement links TRBV29-1 to TRBJ1-3; 9 nucleotides align to TRBD1. The J segment lost 7 bases and the V segment lost 6 bases, leaving 4 bases of the junction unmatched. Germline CDR1 reads SQVTM; CDR2 reads ANQGSEA. CDR3 size: 12 residues. This CDR3 reads CSVRTGANTIYF. CDR3 bases: TGCAGCGTCCGGACAGGGGCGAACACCATATATTTT.

This clone has just one count. The V and J genes are TRBV7-3 and TRBJ2-1, with 9 bases aligning to TRBD2. The J segment lost 9 bases and the V segment lost 4 bases, leaving 10 bases of the junction unmatched. This CDR3 has 15 amino acids. CDR1 is SGHTA and CDR2 is FQGTGA in the germline V gene. CDR3 in amino acids: CASSSLAGREGEQFF. In DNA form, the CDR3 reads TGTGCCAGCAGCTCTCTAGCGGGGAGAGAGGGTGAGCAGTTCTTC.

The count of this clone is one. The chain recombines TRBV7-9 with TRBJ2-1; TRBD1 might be the D (5 bases). Germline V CDR1 and CDR2: SEHNR, FQNEAQ (reference sequence). The germline V and J ends were trimmed by 1 base and 4 bases, with 11 bases remaining between them. The CDR3 sequence is 15 residues long. The CDR3 region has the DNA TGTGCCAGCAGCTTAGTAAGGGGCCGGTACAATGAGCAGTTCTTC. Its protein product is CASSLVRGRYNEQFF. The variable domain in full, completed from reference TRBV7-9 and TRBJ2-1, reads DTGVSQNPRHKITKRGQNVTFRCDPISEHNRLYWYRQTLGQGPEFLTYFQNEAQLEKSRLLSDRFSAERPKGSFSTLEIQRTEQGDSAMYLCASSLVRGRYNEQFFGPGTRLTVL.

The V gene is TRBV19, the J gene TRBJ2-7; D perhaps matches TRBD1 (5 bases). Trimming stripped 5 bases from V and 7 bases from J, with 15 bases between. Germline assignment: CDR1 LNHDA and CDR2 SQIVND (reference sequence). The CDR3 runs to 13 residues. In DNA form, the CDR3 reads TGTGCCAGTAGTTACCGCGACAGTTCAGAGCAGTACTTC. It specifies CASSYRDSSEQYF. The complete variable domain, with remaining parts taken from reference TRBV19 and TRBJ2-7, reads DGGITQSPKYLFRKEGQNVTLSCEQNLNHDAMYWYRQDPGQGLRLIYYSQIVNDFQKGDIAEGYSVSREKKESFPLTVTSAQKNPTAFYLCASSYRDSSEQYFGPGTRLTVT.

The rearrangement links TRBV24-1 to TRBJ2-1; D uncertain. This CDR3 contains 12 residues. Trimming removed 3 bases from V and 9 bases from J, with 8 bases in between. Per the germline V gene, CDR1 is KGHDR and CDR2 is SFDVKD. CDR3 bases: TGTGCCACCAGTGATGAGTTCGGTGAGCAGTTCTTC. It specifies CATSDEFGEQFF.

The chain links TRBV2 to TRBJ1-5; D is ambiguous. The CDR3 covers 12 residues. Trimming pared 8 bases from V and 3 bases from J, leaving 8 bases between. Looked up from germline, CDR1 is SNHLY and CDR2 is FYNNEI. In DNA, the CDR3 is TGTGCCAGCTCTAAATTCAATCAGCCCCAGCATTTT. This sequence encodes CASSKFNQPQHF.

This clone was observed once. This rearrangement joins TRBV7-3 to TRBJ2-1; D gene ambiguous. The CDR3 runs to 14 residues. V was pared by 2 bases and J by 0 bases, with 5 bases between. Germline V CDR1 and CDR2: SGHTA, FQGTGA. CDR3 coding DNA: TGTGCCAGCAGCTTAGCGAGCTCCTACAATGAGCAGTTCTTC. It specifies CASSLASSYNEQFF.

The rearrangement uses TRBV12-3 or TRBV12-4 and TRBJ1-6; D call uncertain. V was trimmed by 2 bases and J by 7 bases, leaving 6 bases between them. This CDR3 contains 13 residues. The CDR3 coding sequence is TGTGCCAGCAGTTTAACGGAGAATTCACCCCTCCACTTT. It encodes CASSLTENSPLHF.

This sequence joins TRBV27 and TRBJ2-7; 11 bases align to TRBD1. After removal of 4 bases from V and 6 bases from J, the junction contained 5 bases not matched to a gene. The CDR3 is made up of 14 amino acids. Per the germline V gene, CDR1 is MNHEY and CDR2 is SMNVEV (reference sequence). The CDR3 coding sequence is TGTGCCAGCAGTTCGGGACAGGGGGTAGGCGAGCAGTACTTC. Residues: CASSSGQGVGEQYF.

The chain links TRBV4-2 to TRBJ1-1; D gene ambiguous. Trimming removed 0 bases at V and 4 bases at J, with 15 bases between. The CDR3 consists of 16 residues. CDR1 is LGHNA and CDR2 is YNFKEQ in the germline V gene. The CDR3 DNA is TGTGCCAGCAGCCAAGAAACGTGGAGGGTTGGCACTGAAGCTTTCTTT. Protein: CASSQETWRVGTEAFF.

The chain has TRBV18 and TRBJ1-3; unclear D gene. Trimming shortened V by 3 bases and J by 4 bases, and 19 bases separated the two germline ends. The CDR3 length is 17 residues. The germline gives CDR1 KGHSH, CDR2 LQKENI. The CDR3 sequence is CASSPSKSRVSGNTIYF. The DNA for the CDR3 is TGTGCCAGCTCACCCTCGAAATCCCGGGTATCAGGAAACACCATATATTTT.

The chain employs TRBV6-2 or TRBV6-3 and TRBJ2-3; 7 nucleotides agree with TRBD2. With 1 base clipped from V and 4 bases from J, the junction kept 5 bases outside the gene matches. In germline, CDR1 is MNHEY, CDR2 SVGEGT. The length of the CDR3 is 15 residues. This CDR3 is CASSYWAGAADTQYF. The CDR3 region has the DNA TGTGCCAGCAGTTACTGGGCGGGAGCAGCAGATACGCAGTATTTT.

The rearrangement links TRBV15 to TRBJ1-1; TRBD1 aligns across 11 bases. Germline CDR1 LNHNV, CDR2 YYDKDF (reference sequence). The CDR3 covers 14 residues. V shed 9 bases, J shed 1 base, and the junction held 4 bases outside the gene matches. The CDR3 protein is CATTGTGGNTEAFF. DNA for the CDR3: TGTGCCACTACCGGGACAGGGGGGAACACTGAAGCTTTCTTT.